This T cell receptor (beta chain) is from a study of blood T cell repertoires in COVID-19. Across the study: Acute and convalescent COVID-19 samples came from the United States, Italy and Spain. T cells, B-cell-depleted T cells, or PBMCs supplied cDNA or gDNA.

The germline V gene encodes CDR1 MNHEY and CDR2 SMNVEV (reference sequence). Trimming took off 5 bases at V and 4 bases at J, with 17 bases between the two ends. The CDR3 is made up of 15 amino acids. Original handling: By means of reference gene primer amplification, nucleated cell counts were estimated. The assay was immunoSEQ multiplex PCR, and TCRdb's table has in-frame clones only and misses some. That table supplies the V and J calls and clone size; D and trimming were determined from the DNA. In the table there are some 93,000 clones, around 88% of which are singletons. The chain uses TRBV27 and TRBJ1-2; tentative D call: TRBD1 (6 bases). The sequence came from a man aged 55 to 70 with acute or convalescent COVID-19. The sample consisted of peripheral blood. CDR3 sequence reads: CASSPITGTGYGYTF. CDR3 bases: TGTGCCAGCAGTCCGATTACAGGGACGGGCTATGGCTACACCTTC.